This record covers a single TCR beta chain. The data derive from a study of blood T cell repertoires in COVID-19. In the study overall: Spain, Italy and the United States supplied samples that represented acute and convalescent COVID-19. The cDNA or gDNA used as material had been derived from T cells, B-cell-depleted T cells, or PBMCs.

This CDR3 spans 17 amino acids. Per germline, CDR1 MNHNS and CDR2 SASEGT. V shed 2 bases and J 5 bases; nucleotides not matched to a gene: 9. Authors' processing steps: It was from reference gene primer amplification that nucleated cell counts were estimated. Measured with immunoSEQ multiplex PCR; TCRdb has only the in-frame clones, and not every one. The V and J calls and clone size are taken from that table; D and trimming were inferred from the DNA. The sample has roughly 89,000 clones, 80% seen once. The sequence was collected from a woman aged 70 to 79 with acute or convalescent COVID-19. Sequenced: peripheral blood. The rearrangement links TRBV6-1 to TRBJ2-3; 11 bases align to TRBD2. CDR3 DNA: TGTGCCAGCAGTGAACGAATAGCGGGAGGGCCTGGAGATACGCAGTATTTT. This sequence encodes CASSERIAGGPGDTQYF.